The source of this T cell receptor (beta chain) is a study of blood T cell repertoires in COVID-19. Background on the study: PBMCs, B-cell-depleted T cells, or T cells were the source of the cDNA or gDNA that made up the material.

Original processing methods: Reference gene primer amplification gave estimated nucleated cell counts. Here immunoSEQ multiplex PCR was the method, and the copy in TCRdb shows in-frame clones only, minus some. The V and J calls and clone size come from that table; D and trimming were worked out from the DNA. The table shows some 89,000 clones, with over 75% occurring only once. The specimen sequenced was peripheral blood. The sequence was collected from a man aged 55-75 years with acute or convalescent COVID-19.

As DNA, the CDR3 is TGTGCCAGCCTCAGGGTTGGGCAGGCTATCGAAAAACTGTTTTTT. Its protein is CASLRVGQAIEKLFF. The chain recombines TRBV2 with TRBJ1-4, with a tentative D call TRBD1 (5 bases). The V end was cut by 8 bases, the J end by 8 bases, with 21 bases between. The germline V gene encodes CDR1 SNHLY and CDR2 FYNNEI. The CDR3 spans 15 residues.